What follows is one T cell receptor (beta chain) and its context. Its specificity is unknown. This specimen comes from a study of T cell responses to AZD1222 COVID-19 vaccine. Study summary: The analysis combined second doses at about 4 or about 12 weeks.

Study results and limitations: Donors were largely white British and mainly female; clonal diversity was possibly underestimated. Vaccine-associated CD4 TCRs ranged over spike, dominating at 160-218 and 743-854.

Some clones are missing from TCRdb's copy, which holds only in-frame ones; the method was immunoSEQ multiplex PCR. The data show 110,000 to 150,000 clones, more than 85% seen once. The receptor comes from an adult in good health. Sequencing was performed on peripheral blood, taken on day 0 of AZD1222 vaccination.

DNA of the CDR3: TGTGCCAGCAGCTTAGCGCGGGCATCTGGGGCCAACGTCCTGACTTTC. As protein: CASSLARASGANVLTF. The chain carries TRBV7-9 and TRBJ2-6, with D maybe TRBD2 (5 bases). The CDR3 loop spans 16 amino acids. The ends were cut back, 0 bases at V and 1 base at J, with 7 bases in the middle. CDR1 and CDR2 (germline): SEHNR, FQNEAQ (reference sequence).